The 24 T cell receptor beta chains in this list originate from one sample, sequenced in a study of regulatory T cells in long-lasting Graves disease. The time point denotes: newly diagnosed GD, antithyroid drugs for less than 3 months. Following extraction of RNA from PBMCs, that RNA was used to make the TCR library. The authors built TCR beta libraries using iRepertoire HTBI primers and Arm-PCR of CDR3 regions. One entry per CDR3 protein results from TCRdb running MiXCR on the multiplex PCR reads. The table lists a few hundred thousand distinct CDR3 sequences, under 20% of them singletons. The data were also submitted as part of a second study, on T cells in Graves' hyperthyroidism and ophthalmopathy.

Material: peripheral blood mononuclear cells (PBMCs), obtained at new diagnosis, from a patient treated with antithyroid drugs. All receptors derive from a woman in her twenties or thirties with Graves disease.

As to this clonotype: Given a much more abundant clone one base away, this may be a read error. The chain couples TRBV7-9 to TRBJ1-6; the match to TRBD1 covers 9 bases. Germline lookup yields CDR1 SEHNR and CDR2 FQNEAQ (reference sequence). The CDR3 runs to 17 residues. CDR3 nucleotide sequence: TGTGCCAGCAGTCTAGGACAGGGGTCCTCCTATAGTTCACCCCTCCACTTT. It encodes CASSLGQGSSYSSPLHF.

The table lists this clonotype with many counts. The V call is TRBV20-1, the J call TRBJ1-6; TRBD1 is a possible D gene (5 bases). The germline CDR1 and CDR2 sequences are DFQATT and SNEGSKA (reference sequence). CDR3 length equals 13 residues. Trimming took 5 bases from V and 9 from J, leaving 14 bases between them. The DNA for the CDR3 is TGCAGTGCTGCGGGGCAGGGAGGTTCACCCCTCCACTTT. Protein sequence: CSAAGQGGSPLHF.

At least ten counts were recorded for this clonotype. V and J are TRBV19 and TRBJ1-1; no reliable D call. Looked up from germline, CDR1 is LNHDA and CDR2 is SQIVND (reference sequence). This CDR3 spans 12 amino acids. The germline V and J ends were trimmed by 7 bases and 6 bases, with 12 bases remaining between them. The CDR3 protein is CASNRDYSEAFF. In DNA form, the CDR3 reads TGTGCCAGTAATAGAGACTATTCTGAAGCTTTCTTT. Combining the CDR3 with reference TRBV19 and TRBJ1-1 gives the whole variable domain DGGITQSPKYLFRKEGQNVTLSCEQNLNHDAMYWYRQDPGQGLRLIYYSQIVNDFQKGDIAEGYSVSREKKESFPLTVTSAQKNPTAFYLCASNRDYSEAFFGQGTRLTVV.

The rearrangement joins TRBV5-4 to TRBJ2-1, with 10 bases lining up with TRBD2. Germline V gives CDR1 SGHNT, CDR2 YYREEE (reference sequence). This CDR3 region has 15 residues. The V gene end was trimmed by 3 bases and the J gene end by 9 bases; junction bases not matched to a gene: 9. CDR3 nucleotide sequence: TGTGCCAGCAGCTGGGATAGCGGGGGGCAAGGTGAGCAGTTCTTC. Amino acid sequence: CASSWDSGGQGEQFF.

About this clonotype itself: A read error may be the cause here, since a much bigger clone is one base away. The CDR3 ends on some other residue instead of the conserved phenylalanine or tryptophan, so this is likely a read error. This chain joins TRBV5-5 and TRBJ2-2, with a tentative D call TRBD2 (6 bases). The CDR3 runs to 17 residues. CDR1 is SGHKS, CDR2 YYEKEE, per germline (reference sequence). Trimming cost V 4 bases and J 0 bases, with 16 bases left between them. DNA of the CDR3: TGTGCCAGCAGCCCATTTGGGGGGTTCGCGAACACCGGGGAGCTGTTTTGT. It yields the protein CASSPFGGFANTGELFC.

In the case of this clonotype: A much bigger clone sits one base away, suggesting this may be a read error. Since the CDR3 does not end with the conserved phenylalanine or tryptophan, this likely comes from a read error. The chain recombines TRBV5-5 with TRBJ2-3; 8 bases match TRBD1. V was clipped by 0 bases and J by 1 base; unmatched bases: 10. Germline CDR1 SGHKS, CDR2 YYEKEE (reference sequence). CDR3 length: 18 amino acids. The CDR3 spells CASSLAWRQGFGTDTQYL. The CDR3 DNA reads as TGTGCCAGCAGCTTGGCCTGGAGACAGGGGTTCGGCACAGATACGCAGTATCTT.

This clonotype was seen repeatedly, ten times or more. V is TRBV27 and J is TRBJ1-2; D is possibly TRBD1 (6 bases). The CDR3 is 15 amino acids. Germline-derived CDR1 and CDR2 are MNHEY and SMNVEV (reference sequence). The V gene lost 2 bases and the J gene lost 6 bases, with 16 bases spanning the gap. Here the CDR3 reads CASSLKLGALNGYTF. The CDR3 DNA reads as TGTGCCAGCAGTTTAAAGTTGGGGGCCCTTAATGGCTACACCTTC.

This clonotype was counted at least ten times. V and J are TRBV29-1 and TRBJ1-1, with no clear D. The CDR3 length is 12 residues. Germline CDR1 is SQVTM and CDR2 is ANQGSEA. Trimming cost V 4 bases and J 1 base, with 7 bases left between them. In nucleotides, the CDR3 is TGCAGCGTTGTACACACGAACACTGAAGCTTTCTTT. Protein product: CSVVHTNTEAFF.

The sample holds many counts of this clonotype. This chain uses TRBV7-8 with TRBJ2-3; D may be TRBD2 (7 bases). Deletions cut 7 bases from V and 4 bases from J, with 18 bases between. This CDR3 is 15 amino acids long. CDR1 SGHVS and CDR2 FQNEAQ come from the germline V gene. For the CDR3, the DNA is TGTGCCAGCACCCAAGGGGGGGGCCATCCAGATACGCAGTATTTT. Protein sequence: CASTQGGGHPDTQYF.

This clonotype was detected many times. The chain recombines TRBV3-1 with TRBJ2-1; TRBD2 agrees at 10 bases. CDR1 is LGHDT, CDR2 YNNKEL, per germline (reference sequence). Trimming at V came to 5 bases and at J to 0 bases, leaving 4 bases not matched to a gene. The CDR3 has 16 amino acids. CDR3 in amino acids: CASSSLAGRSYNEQFF. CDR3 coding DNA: TGTGCCAGCAGCTCACTAGCGGGGCGCTCCTACAATGAGCAGTTCTTC.

CDR3 region: CASSDPSGDNEQFF. For the CDR3, the DNA is TGTGCCAGCAGCGACCCTAGCGGGGACAATGAGCAGTTCTTC. V usage is TRBV13 and J usage is TRBJ2-1; TRBD2 matches at 9 bases. Germline trimming cut 5 bases from V and 5 bases from J; bases unmatched to any gene: 4. This CDR3 has 14 amino acids. Germline lookup yields CDR1 PRHDT and CDR2 FYEKMQ (reference sequence). The whole variable domain, filled in from reference TRBV13 and TRBJ2-1, reads AAGVIQSPRHLIKEKRETATLKCYPIPRHDTVYWYQQGPGQDPQFLISFYEKMQSDKGSIPDRFSAQQFSDYHSELNMSSLELGDSALYFCASSDPSGDNEQFFGPGTRLTVL.

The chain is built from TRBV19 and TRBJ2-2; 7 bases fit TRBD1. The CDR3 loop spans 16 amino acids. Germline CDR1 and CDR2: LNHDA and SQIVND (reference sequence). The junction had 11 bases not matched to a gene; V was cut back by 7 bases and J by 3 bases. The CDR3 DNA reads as TGTGCCAGTACTCCTACCCGGGACAGCTACACCGGGGAGCTGTTTTTT. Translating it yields CASTPTRDSYTGELFF. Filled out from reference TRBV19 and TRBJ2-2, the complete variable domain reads DGGITQSPKYLFRKEGQNVTLSCEQNLNHDAMYWYRQDPGQGLRLIYYSQIVNDFQKGDIAEGYSVSREKKESFPLTVTSAQKNPTAFYLCASTPTRDSYTGELFFGEGSRLTVL.

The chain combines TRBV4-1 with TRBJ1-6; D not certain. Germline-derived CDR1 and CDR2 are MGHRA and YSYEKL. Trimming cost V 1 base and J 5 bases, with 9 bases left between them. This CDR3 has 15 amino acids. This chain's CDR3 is CASSQGELNNSPLHF. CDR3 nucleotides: TGCGCCAGCAGCCAAGGGGAGTTGAATAATTCACCCCTCCACTTT.

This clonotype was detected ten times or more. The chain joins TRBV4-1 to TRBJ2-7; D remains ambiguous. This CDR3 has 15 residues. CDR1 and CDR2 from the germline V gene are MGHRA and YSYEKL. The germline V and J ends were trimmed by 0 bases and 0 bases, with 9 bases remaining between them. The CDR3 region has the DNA TGCGCCAGCAGCCAAGATCTTGGTTTCTCCTACGAGCAGTACTTC. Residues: CASSQDLGFSYEQYF.

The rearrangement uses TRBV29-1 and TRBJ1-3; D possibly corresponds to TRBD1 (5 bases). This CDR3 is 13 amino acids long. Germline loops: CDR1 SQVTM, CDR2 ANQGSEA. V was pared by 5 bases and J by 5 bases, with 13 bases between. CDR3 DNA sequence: TGCAGCGTTCTGGGGACCGCCAGAAACACCATATATTTT. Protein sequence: CSVLGTARNTIYF.

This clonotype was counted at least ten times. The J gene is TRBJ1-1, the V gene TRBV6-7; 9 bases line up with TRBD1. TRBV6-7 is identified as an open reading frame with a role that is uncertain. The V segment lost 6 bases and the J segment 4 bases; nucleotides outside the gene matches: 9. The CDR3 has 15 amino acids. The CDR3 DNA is TGTGCCAGCAGCTCCACAGGGGGCCGTCGCACTGAAGCTTTCTTT. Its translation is CASSSTGGRRTEAFF.

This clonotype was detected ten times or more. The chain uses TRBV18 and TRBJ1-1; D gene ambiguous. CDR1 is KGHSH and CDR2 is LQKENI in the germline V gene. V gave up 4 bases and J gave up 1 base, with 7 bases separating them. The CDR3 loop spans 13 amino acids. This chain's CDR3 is CASSQARNTEAFF. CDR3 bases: TGTGCCAGCTCACAGGCACGGAACACTGAAGCTTTCTTT.

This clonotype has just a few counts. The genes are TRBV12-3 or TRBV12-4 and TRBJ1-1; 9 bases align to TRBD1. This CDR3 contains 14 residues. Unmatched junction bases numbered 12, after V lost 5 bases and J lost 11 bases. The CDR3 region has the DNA TGTGCCAGCAGTGGCAGACAGGGGGGCTGGGGGGCTTTCTTT. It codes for CASSGRQGGWGAFF.

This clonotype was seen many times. The CDR3 sequence is CASSEQGRYNEQFF. CDR3 DNA: TGCGCCAGCAGTGAGCAGGGTCGCTACAATGAGCAGTTCTTC. The chain recombines TRBV10-2 with TRBJ2-1; a possible D gene is TRBD1 (5 bases). From germline, CDR1 is WSHSY and CDR2 SAAADI. With 2 bases removed from V and 3 bases from J, the gap between germline ends came to 8 bases. The CDR3 contains 14 residues.

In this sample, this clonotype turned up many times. CDR3 amino acids: CASSMGTGGTGELFF. Here the CDR3 DNA reads TGTGCCAGCTCCATGGGGACAGGAGGTACCGGGGAGCTGTTTTTT. The J gene is TRBJ2-2, the V gene TRBV18; 8 bases match TRBD1. The CDR3 length is 15 residues. Germline CDR1 reads KGHSH; CDR2 reads LQKENI. The trim removed 6 bases at V and 5 bases at J, leaving 8 bases unmatched.

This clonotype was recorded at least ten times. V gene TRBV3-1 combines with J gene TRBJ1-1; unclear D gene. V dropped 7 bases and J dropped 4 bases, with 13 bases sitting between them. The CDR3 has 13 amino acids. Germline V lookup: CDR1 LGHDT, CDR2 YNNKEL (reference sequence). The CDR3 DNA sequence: TGTGCCAGCACCCGGCGGGGAGGCACTGAAGCTTTCTTT. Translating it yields CASTRRGGTEAFF.

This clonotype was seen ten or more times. The DNA of the CDR3 is TGTGCCACCAGGCGGGGGGCCTATGAGCAGTTCTTC. This translates into CATRRGAYEQFF. The chain is built from TRBV15 and TRBJ2-1, with TRBD2 matching over 8 bases. The CDR3 has 12 amino acids. The V gene's germline CDR1 is LNHNV and CDR2 YYDKDF (reference sequence). V lost 6 bases to trimming and J lost 8 bases; unmatched junction nucleotides: 3.

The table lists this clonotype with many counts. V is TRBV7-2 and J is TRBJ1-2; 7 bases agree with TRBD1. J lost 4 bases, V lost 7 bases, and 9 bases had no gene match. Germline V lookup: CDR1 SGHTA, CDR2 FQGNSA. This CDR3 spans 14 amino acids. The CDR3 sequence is CASTAWDRPYGYTF. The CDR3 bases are TGTGCCAGCACCGCGTGGGACAGACCCTATGGCTACACCTTC.

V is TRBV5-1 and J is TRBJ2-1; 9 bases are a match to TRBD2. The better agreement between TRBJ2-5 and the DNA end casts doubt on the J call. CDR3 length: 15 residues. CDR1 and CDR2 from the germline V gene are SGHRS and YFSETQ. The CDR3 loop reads CASSLERGVQETQYF. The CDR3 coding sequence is TGCGCCAGCAGCTTAGAGCGGGGGGTCCAAGAGACCCAGTACTTC.